The following is a T cell receptor beta chain sequence with its context. Between the trimmed V and J ends, which lost 3 bases and 9 bases, there was a span of 9 bases. CDR1 is SNHLY and CDR2 is FYNNEI in the germline V gene. CDR3 length: 11 amino acids. The sample belongs to a study of Graves' ophthalmopathy and Graves' hyperthyroidism. Investigators amplified TCR beta CDR3 regions from RNA transcripts. Amplification began with first-round RT-PCR using HTBI primers, then second-round multiplex PCR was performed. In TCRdb, the multiplex PCR reads were re-called with MiXCR into one record per CDR3 protein. The table lists approximately 700,000 distinct CDR3 sequences, around 40% of them singletons.

The receptor's source is an adult man with Graves' ophthalmopathy. The chain joins TRBV2 to TRBJ2-7, with no clear D. Sequencing was done on a sample of peripheral blood. CDR3 in DNA: TGTGCCAGCAGTGAGTTGGTTGTGCAGTACTTC. This sequence encodes CASSELVVQYF.